A single T cell receptor (beta chain) is shown here with its context. Every donor gave 8 to 10 milliliters of peripheral blood. In each sample, at least 6.5 million PBMCs were isolated. This entry belongs to a study of blood T cells in healthy people across ages. Through a sample-barcoded 5' primer and a J-beta primer mix, a second PCR was run for roughly 7 to 12 cycles. MiXCR was run by TCRdb on the 5' RACE reads, yielding one entry per CDR3 protein. The sample lists over 300,000 distinct CDR3 sequences; more than 45% were seen once. CDR3 length: 15 amino acids. V gave up 5 bases and J gave up 8 bases, with 18 bases separating them. CDR1 and CDR2 (germline): MDHEN, SYDVKM.

Sequencing input: blood. The TCR originated in a man between 60 and 75 years old in good health. This chain uses TRBV28 with TRBJ1-4, with D perhaps matching TRBD1 (6 bases). The CDR3, as DNA: TGTGCCAGCAGTGAAACGGACAGTCTCAGAGAAAAACTGTTTTTT. Its protein is CASSETDSLREKLFF.